The present entry profiles one TCR beta chain with its context. Its antigen is undetermined. The sample comes from a study of radiotherapy plus CTLA-4 blockade in lung cancer. Study conclusions and caveats: An expansion of tumor-derived TCR clones occurred in blood after radiotherapy plus ipilimumab.

CDR3 length equals 14 residues. Trimming cost V 4 bases and J 3 bases, with 9 bases left between them. Germline CDR1 is MGHRA and CDR2 is YSYEKL. Profiled with immunoSEQ multiplex PCR; TCRdb holds only in-frame clones, not every one. The sample holds about 73,000 clones, over 75% seen once. The chain joins TRBV4-1 to TRBJ2-2; D perhaps matches TRBD2 (6 bases). This receptor was identified in a human donor with non-small cell lung cancer that progressed on radiotherapy plus ipilimumab. The sample in question was peripheral blood, obtained from a patient treated with radiotherapy plus ipilimumab. CDR3 DNA: TGCGCCAGCAGCCTCCTAGCGTACACCGGGGAGCTGTTTTTT. Translating it yields CASSLLAYTGELFF.